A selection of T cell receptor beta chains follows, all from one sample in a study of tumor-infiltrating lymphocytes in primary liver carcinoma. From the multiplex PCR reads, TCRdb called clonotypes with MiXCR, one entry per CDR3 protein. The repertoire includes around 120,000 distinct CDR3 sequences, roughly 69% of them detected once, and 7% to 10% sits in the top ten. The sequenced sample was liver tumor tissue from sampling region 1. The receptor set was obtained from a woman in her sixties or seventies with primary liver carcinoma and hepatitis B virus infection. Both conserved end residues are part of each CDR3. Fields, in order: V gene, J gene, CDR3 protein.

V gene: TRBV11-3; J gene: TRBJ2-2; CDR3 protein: CASSGRTVSRELFF
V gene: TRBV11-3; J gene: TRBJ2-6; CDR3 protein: CVSSPRTGTSGANVLTF
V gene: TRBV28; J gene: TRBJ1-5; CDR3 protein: CASSLLLGGTQVHSNQPQHF
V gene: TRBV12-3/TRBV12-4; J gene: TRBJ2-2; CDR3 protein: CASSSGQGGWSGELFF
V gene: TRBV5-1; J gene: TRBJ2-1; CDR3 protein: CASSSGSFSYNEQFF
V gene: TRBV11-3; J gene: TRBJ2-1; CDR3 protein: CASGKGVGERDNEQFF
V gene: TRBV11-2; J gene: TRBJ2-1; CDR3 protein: CAGSRRLAGGSGDEQFF
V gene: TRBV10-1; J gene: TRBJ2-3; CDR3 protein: CASSEESAGALTNTQYF
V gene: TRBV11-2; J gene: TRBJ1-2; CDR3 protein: CDSDQAGSYGYTF
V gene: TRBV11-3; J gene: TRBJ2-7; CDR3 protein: CTSSLDRGRAYEQYF
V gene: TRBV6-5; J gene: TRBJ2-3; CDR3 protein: CASSRPGWGGQQDTQYF
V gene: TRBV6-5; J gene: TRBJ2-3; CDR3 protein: CASGRTSVGRDTQYF
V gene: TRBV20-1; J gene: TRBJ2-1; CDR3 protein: CSFGSPVVGSYNEQFF
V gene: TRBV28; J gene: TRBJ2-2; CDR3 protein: CASSGDYATIGELFF
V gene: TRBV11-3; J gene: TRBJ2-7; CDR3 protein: CASSHRTGGNYEQYF
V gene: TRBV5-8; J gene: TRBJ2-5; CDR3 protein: CASSLGLDRGQETQYF
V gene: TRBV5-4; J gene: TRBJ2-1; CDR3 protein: CASSVFLLRNINEQFF
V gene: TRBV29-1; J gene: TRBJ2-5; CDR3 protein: CSVNERGSAQETQYF
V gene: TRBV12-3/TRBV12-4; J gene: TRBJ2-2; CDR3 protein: CATKEQNTGELFF
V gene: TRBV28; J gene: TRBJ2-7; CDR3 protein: CASSPPGRVTYEQYF
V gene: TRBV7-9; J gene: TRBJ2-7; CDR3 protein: CASSLSGSGYERYF
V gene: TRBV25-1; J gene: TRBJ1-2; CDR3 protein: CASSETGYDYGYTF
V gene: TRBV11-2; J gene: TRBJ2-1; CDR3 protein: CASNFSGRGQGAGEQSF
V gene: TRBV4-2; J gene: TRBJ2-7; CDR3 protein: CASSLGLAGAYEQYF
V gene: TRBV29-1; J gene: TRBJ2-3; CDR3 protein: CSVMLGNTYTQYF
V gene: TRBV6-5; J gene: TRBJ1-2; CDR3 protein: CASERGYGYTF
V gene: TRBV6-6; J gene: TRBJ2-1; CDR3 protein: CASSYSRVAGEVGCNEQFF
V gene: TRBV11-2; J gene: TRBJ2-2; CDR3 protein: CASRSRSLAGVRELLF
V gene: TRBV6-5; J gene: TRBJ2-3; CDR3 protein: CASSPYADMQFF
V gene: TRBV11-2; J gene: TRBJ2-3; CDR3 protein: CASSVPRDNRGTQYF
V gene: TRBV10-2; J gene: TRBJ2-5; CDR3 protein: CASSDLAGGPRETQYF
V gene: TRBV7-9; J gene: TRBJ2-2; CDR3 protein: CASVGGGPGTGELFF
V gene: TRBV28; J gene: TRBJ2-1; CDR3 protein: CANCSPVGGTYNEQFF
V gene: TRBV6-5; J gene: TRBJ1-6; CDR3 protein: CASSYGWDSYNSPLHF
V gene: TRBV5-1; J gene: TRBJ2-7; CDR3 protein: CAISLDGLGLAYEQYF
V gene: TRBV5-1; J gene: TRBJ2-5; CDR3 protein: CASSRVQETQYF
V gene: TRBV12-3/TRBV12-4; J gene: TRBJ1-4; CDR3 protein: CASSLGGTRNEKLFF
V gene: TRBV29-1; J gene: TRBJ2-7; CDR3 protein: CSVASAGGPTTSYEQYF
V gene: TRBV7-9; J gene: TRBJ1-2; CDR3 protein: CASSLGQALNYGYTF
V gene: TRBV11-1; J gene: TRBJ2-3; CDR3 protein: CASSLMNSRTTDTQYF
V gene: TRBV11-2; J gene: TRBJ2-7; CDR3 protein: CASSLGDRAGHYEQYF
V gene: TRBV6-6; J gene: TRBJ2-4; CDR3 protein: CATTSRSGGRNIQYF
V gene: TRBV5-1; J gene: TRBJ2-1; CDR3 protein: CASSFAGAVSEQFF
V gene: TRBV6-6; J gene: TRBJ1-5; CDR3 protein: CASTSGSYQPQHF
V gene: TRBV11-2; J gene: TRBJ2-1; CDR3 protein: CAGSSLAGFYNGQFF
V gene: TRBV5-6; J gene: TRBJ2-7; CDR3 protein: CASSFGQGASYF
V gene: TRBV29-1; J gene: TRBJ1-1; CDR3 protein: CSVDEGSAFF
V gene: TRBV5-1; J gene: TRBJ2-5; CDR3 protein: CASSADRVLKYF
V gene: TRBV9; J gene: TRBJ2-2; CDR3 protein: CASSPVGGGDTGELFF
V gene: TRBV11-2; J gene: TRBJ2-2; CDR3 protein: CASSRTRANTGELFF
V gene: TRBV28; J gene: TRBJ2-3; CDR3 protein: CASSAADLGGGRPDTQYF
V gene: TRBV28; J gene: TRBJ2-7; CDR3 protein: CASSSGTGGYEQYF
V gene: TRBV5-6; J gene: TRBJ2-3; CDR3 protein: CASRPAPTSGRTYRQYF
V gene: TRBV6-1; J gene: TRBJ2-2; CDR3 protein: CASTAWDTGELFF
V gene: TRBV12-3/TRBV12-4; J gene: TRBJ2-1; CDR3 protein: CATRDRGSNEQFF